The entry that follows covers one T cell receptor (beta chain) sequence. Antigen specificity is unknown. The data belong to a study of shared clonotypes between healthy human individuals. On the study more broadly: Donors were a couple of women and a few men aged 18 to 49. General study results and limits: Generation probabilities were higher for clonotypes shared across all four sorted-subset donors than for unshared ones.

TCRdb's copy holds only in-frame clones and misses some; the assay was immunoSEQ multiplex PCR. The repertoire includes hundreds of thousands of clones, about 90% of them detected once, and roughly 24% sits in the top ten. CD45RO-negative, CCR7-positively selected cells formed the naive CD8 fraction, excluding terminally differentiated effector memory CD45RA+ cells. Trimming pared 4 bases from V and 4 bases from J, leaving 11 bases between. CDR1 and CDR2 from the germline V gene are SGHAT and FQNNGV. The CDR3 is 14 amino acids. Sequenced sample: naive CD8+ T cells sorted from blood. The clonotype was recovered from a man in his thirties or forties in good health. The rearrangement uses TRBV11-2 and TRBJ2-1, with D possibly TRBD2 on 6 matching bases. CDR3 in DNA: TGTGCCAGCAGCTGGGCGGCGGGATACAATGAGCAGTTCTTC. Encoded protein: CASSWAAGYNEQFF. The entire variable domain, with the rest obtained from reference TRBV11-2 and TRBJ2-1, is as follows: EAGVAQSPRYKIIEKRQSVAFWCNPISGHATLYWYQQILGQGPKLLIQFQNNGVVDDSQLPKDRFSAERLKGVDSTLKIQPAKLEDSAVYLCASSWAAGYNEQFFGPGTRLTVL.